Listed below are T cell receptor beta chains from one sample, sequenced in a study of blood T cell repertoires in COVID-19. Clones were read by immunoSEQ multiplex PCR, and TCRdb kept only the in-frame ones, dropping some. This repertoire shows 200,000 to 300,000 clones, over 75% found once; its top ten account for approximately 9%. Input material: peripheral blood. The receptor set was obtained from a human donor in a cohort sampled during active COVID-19. The conserved cysteine and the conserved F or W are not part of the CDR3 here.

>TRBJ2-1|TRBV28
ASRGDRTGNEQF
>TRBJ1-1|TRBV6-5
ASRTGRALNTEAF
>TRBJ2-5|TRBV2
ASILGLAGGETQY
>TRBJ2-1|TRBV9
ASSPRPGLAGGSHEQF
>TRBJ2-1|TRBV2
AGQRLAGERNEQF
>TRBJ2-1|TRBV27
ASSRGAGVFVEQF
>TRBJ2-5|TRBV19
ASSIVGGLAGGETQY
>TRBJ2-5|TRBV4-1
ASSYRDNEETQY
>TRBJ2-5|TRBV2
ASSRDRRRGETQY
>TRBJ2-3|TRBV13
ASSPRLAGTDTQY
>TRBJ2-7|TRBV5-1
ASSLGGANYEQY
>TRBJ1-5|TRBV19
ASLLRTGLWDSNQPQH
>TRBJ1-1|TRBV5-6
ASKDRSEAF
>TRBJ2-7|TRBV5-1
ASSPEQPYEQY
>TRBJ1-1|TRBV2
ASSFEEGGAF
>TRBJ2-7|TRBV27
ASRTGVVEQY
>TRBJ2-2|TRBV11-3
ASSLEWGHEGTGELF
>TRBJ1-1|TRBV6-4
ATKLGAGNTEAF
>TRBJ2-5|TRBV23-1
ASPNPGLAGEETQY
>TRBJ1-3|TRBV18
ASSHETGAGNTIY
>TRBJ1-1|TRBV5-4
ASSKTGGRITEAF
>TRBJ1-1|TRBV7-9
ASQFAPGQGGEAF
>TRBJ2-1|TRBV9
ASSQGGLAGGDYNEQF
>TRBJ2-5|TRBV7-2
ASSLSGGRETQY
>TRBJ2-2|TRBV19
ASRTGRGNTGELF
>TRBJ1-1|TRBV18
ASSPDRGTFWNTEAF
>TRBJ1-6|TRBV7-2
ASSWGTGVSPLH
>TRBJ1-1|TRBV23-1
ASVRQGPGTEAF
>TRBJ1-1|TRBV5-6
ASSLSPRTEAF
>TRBJ1-5|TRBV19
ASSIVRQGSVIGQPQH
>TRBJ2-2|TRBV7-2
ASTPGFRTGELF
>TRBJ1-3|TRBV5-4
ASSFPQSSSGNTIY
>TRBJ2-1|TRBV19
ASSLGTSGSVYNEQF
>TRBJ2-5|TRBV3-1/TRBV3-2
ATGTRQETQY
>TRBJ2-1|TRBV5-4
ASSLAGAGGYNEQF
>TRBJ2-7|TRBV5-1
ASSLEGRKYEQY
>TRBJ2-7|TRBV9
ASSPHGASGAEQY
>TRBJ2-3|TRBV28
ASSLDRGLAGVNADTQY